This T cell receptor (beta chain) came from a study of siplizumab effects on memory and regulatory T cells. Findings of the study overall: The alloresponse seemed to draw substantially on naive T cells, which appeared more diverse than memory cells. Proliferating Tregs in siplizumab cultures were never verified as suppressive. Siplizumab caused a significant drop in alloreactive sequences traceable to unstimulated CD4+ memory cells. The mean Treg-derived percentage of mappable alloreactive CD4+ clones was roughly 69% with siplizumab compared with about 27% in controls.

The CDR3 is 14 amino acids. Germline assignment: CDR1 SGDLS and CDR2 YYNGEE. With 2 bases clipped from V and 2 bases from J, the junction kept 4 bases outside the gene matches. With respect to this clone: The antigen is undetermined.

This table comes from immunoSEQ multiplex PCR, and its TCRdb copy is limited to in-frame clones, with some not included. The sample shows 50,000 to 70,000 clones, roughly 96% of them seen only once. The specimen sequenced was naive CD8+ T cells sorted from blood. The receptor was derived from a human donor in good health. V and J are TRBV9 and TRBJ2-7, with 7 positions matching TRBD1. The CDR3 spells CASSVRDSPYEQYF. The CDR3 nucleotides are TGTGCCAGCAGCGTCCGGGACAGCCCCTACGAGCAGTACTTC.